This T cell receptor (beta chain) was obtained from a study of PD-1 blockade in mismatch repair-deficient tumors. About the research overall: Patients had about a dozen mismatch repair-deficient cancer types, all previously treated and progressing.

A remark on this clone: Its antigen is still unknown.

Mismatch repair deficiency was confirmed in all patients, by PCR or immunohistochemistry. Three pembrolizumab responders had their TCRs sequenced. Study observations and caveats: Tumor-resident clones, often absent from pretreatment blood, expanded after pembrolizumab and then contracted.

The method was immunoSEQ multiplex PCR; TCRdb's version includes in-frame clones alone and lacks a portion of them. The sample lists some 130,000 clones; roughly 86% were seen once. V was clipped by 5 bases and J by 0 bases, with 14 bases between them. The CDR3 is 15 residues long. Germline V CDR1 and CDR2: MNHEY, SMNVEV (reference sequence). This chain joins TRBV27 and TRBJ2-7, with D possibly matching TRBD1 (6 bases). Sample: peripheral blood, taken roughly 70 weeks after starting pembrolizumab. The origin of this receptor is an adult with mismatch repair-deficient cancer. CDR3 sequence (DNA): TGTGCCAGCAGTATCGGGACACCTAGCTCCTACGAGCAGTACTTC. This sequence encodes CASSIGTPSSYEQYF.